The rows below give T cell receptor beta chains drawn from one sample of a study of cytomegalovirus exposure and HLA in healthy donors. The repertoire was sequenced with immunoSEQ multiplex PCR; TCRdb's copy has only in-frame clones and lacks some. The sample consists of 150,000 to 200,000 clones, 85% of them appearing once. Sequences were obtained from PBMCs. The origin of the receptors is a man between 25 and 39 years old in good health and CMV-seropositive. Both conserved end residues are part of each CDR3. Each record gives: D gene, V gene, CDR3 protein. D genes are given only for firm matches.

D: TRBD2; V: TRBV6-1; CDR3: CASSGTSGGEQFF
D: -; V: TRBV18; CDR3: CASSPAVGSYEQYF
D: -; V: TRBV7-9; CDR3: CASRQAEFPNEKLFF
D: -; V: TRBV5-6; CDR3: CASSAGVSRSYEQYF
D: TRBD1; V: TRBV4-3; CDR3: CASSPGTGVANEQYF
D: -; V: TRBV27; CDR3: CASSLSWRGEKLFF
D: TRBD1; V: TRBV29-1; CDR3: CSVESDRDYEQYF
D: -; V: TRBV4-3; CDR3: CASSRDGMNTEAFF
D: -; V: TRBV4-1; CDR3: CASNPRSRDIGHYGYTF
D: TRBD1; V: TRBV6-5; CDR3: CASSYMGQVQSPLHF
D: -; V: TRBV6-5; CDR3: CASSYGTANYGYTF
D: TRBD2; V: TRBV6-1; CDR3: CASSEPAGGPRNEQFF
D: -; V: TRBV7-9; CDR3: CASTEGGWDYNEQFF
D: -; V: TRBV7-6; CDR3: CASSLRDKGISYDNEQFF
D: TRBD1; V: TRBV7-9; CDR3: CASTRDRTGRGDEKLFF
D: TRBD2; V: TRBV11-3; CDR3: CASSLAGGYNEQFF
D: -; V: TRBV2; CDR3: CASGQDRNTEAFF
D: -; V: TRBV21-1; CDR3: CASSTILTGNSYEQYF
D: TRBD2; V: TRBV6-5; CDR3: CASSYGGAGANVLTF
D: -; V: TRBV2; CDR3: CASSAVPAEAPLHF
D: TRBD1; V: TRBV18; CDR3: CASSNGQGAGNTIYF
D: -; V: TRBV19; CDR3: CASSIGGNILGPRAFF
D: -; V: TRBV7-8; CDR3: CASSIRDYSNQPQHF
D: -; V: TRBV19; CDR3: CASSIPFGRAGYTF
D: -; V: TRBV15; CDR3: CATSRDLAGLRTDTQYF
D: TRBD1; V: TRBV7-2; CDR3: CASSIRTGFGMDDQPQHF
D: -; V: TRBV25-1; CDR3: CASSDQAMNTEAFF
D: -; V: TRBV19; CDR3: CASSIDGGLIMNTEAFF
D: TRBD1; V: TRBV29-1; CDR3: CSVMTGNEKLFF
D: TRBD2; V: TRBV5-1; CDR3: CASSLALAGESSYEQYF
D: -; V: TRBV6-5; CDR3: CASSYRTGGEEYF
D: TRBD1; V: TRBV7-2; CDR3: CASSSYRGLGDTIYF
D: TRBD1; V: TRBV5-1; CDR3: CASSPRIGGNEQYF
D: -; V: TRBV5-4; CDR3: CASSLEGHNGYTF
D: TRBD2; V: TRBV5-1; CDR3: CASSWGLAGARQETQYF